This passage covers 16 T cell receptor beta chains from one sample sequenced in a study of cytomegalovirus exposure and HLA in healthy donors. 60 Vbeta and 13 Jbeta primers were used in PCR. Some clones are missing from TCRdb's copy, which holds only in-frame ones; the method was immunoSEQ multiplex PCR. This table has over 150,000 clones, more than 85% appearing once. The sequenced sample was PBMCs. The source is a girl younger than two in good health and CMV-seronegative.

This chain connects TRBV10-1 to TRBJ2-7; 7 bases line up with TRBD1. The germline V gene has CDR1 WNHNN and CDR2 SYGVQD (reference sequence). V was clipped by 8 bases and J by 1 base; unmatched bases: 11. The CDR3 contains 15 residues. CDR3 bases: TGCGCCAGCTCAGGGGGAACAGGATCATCCTACGAGCAGTACTTC. Translated: CASSGGTGSSYEQYF.

The chain joins TRBV19 to TRBJ2-7; tentative D call: TRBD1 (6 bases). Per the germline V gene, CDR1 is LNHDA and CDR2 is SQIVND (reference sequence). Trimming left V 3 bases short and J 3 bases short, with 18 bases between. The CDR3 covers 16 residues. The CDR3 region is CASSIGGPETFYEQYF. DNA of the CDR3: TGTGCCAGTAGTATTGGGGGCCCGGAGACCTTCTACGAGCAGTACTTC.

V and J are TRBV5-1 and TRBJ2-3, with 10 bases identical to TRBD2. CDR1 is SGHRS, CDR2 YFSETQ, per germline. V lost 1 base to trimming and J lost 2 bases; unmatched junction nucleotides: 4. This CDR3 is 16 amino acids long. CDR3 region: CASSLPLAGDTDTQYF. The CDR3, as DNA: TGCGCCAGCAGCTTGCCTCTAGCGGGGGACACAGATACGCAGTATTTT.

A word on this clone: At one boundary the junction diverges from the germline segment, which might be a read error. V is TRBV2 and J is TRBJ1-2; no firm D call. The CDR3 extends over 13 amino acids. Per germline, CDR1 SNHLY and CDR2 FYNNEI. As DNA, the CDR3 is TGTGCCAGCAGTGAAGTAACCCTCGGACCGGAGGCTTTC. This encodes CASSEVTLGPEAF.

This rearrangement joins TRBV4-1 to TRBJ1-2, with D maybe TRBD1 (5 bases). Trimming removed 0 bases at V and 2 bases at J, with 10 bases between. The germline V gene has CDR1 MGHRA and CDR2 YSYEKL. CDR3 length: 15 amino acids. The CDR3 sequence: CASSQDRGDNYGYTF. DNA of the CDR3: TGCGCCAGCAGCCAAGATCGGGGGGACAACTATGGCTACACCTTC.

This chain joins TRBV18 and TRBJ2-7, with TRBD1 matching 8 bases. Trimming cost V 1 base and J 6 bases; bases outside gene matches: 8. Germline values: CDR1 KGHSH, CDR2 LQKENI. The CDR3 is made up of 15 amino acids. CDR3 DNA: TGTGCCAGCTCACCACGTGAACAGGGGGGCCCCGAGCAGTACTTC. Its translation: CASSPREQGGPEQYF.

The CDR3 coding sequence is TGTGCCAGCAGCCTAAGGGACAGCAGCTCTGGAAACACCATATATTTT. Translated: CASSLRDSSSGNTIYF. The rearrangement links TRBV11-2 to TRBJ1-3; TRBD1 matches at 7 bases. Germline V lookup: CDR1 SGHAT, CDR2 FQNNGV. The CDR3 covers 16 residues. V trimming: 5 bases; J trimming: 0 bases; junction bases outside the gene matches: 7.

V usage is TRBV6-1 and J usage is TRBJ2-3; TRBD2 matches at 11 bases. Germline assignment: CDR1 MNHNS and CDR2 SASEGT. This CDR3 has 18 residues. V lost 4 bases and J lost 6; bases outside the gene matches: 15. The CDR3 spells CASSAQDRSGRAQDTQYF. The CDR3 nucleotides are TGTGCCAGCAGTGCTCAAGACCGTAGCGGGAGGGCCCAGGATACGCAGTATTTT.

V usage is TRBV6-5 and J usage is TRBJ1-4, with TRBD1 matching 9 bases. Germline-derived CDR1 and CDR2 are MNHEY and SVGAGI. After removal of 5 bases from V and 8 bases from J, the junction contained 9 bases not matched to a gene. The CDR3 consists of 15 residues. CDR3 bases: TGTGCCAGCAGTGGAAGGGACAGGGACCCAGAAAAACTGTTTTTT. Its translation is CASSGRDRDPEKLFF.

The chain uses TRBV15 and TRBJ1-3; 8 bases line up with TRBD1. CDR1 is LNHNV, CDR2 YYDKDF, per germline (reference sequence). V lost 6 bases to trimming and J lost 3 bases; unmatched junction nucleotides: 16. The CDR3 has 18 amino acids. CDR3 amino acids: CATSPTVPQGAGGNTIYF. The CDR3 DNA reads as TGTGCCACCAGTCCGACGGTACCTCAGGGGGCGGGTGGAAACACCATATATTTT.

The genes are TRBV18 and TRBJ1-5; D gene uncertain. Germline V lookup: CDR1 KGHSH, CDR2 LQKENI. This CDR3 contains 14 residues. Trimming took off 7 bases at V and 0 bases at J, with 10 bases between the two ends. The CDR3 spells CASWENYSNQPQHF. The CDR3 nucleotides are TGTGCCAGCTGGGAGAATTATAGCAATCAGCCCCAGCATTTT.

This chain connects TRBV5-5 to TRBJ2-2, with TRBD1 matching over 7 bases. The V segment lost 3 bases and the J segment 4 bases; nucleotides outside the gene matches: 3. CDR1 is SGHKS and CDR2 is YYEKEE in the germline V gene (reference sequence). The CDR3 consists of 14 residues. The DNA of the CDR3 is TGTGCCAGCAGCTCAACAGGGGCCACCGGGGAGCTGTTTTTT. This encodes CASSSTGATGELFF.

V is TRBV13 and J is TRBJ2-1; 7 bases match TRBD1. Losses at the gene ends were 6 bases for V and 10 bases for J; bases not matched to a gene: 12. This CDR3 comprises 14 residues. Germline V lookup: CDR1 PRHDT, CDR2 FYEKMQ (reference sequence). CDR3 sequence reads: CASRQRDRSLEQFF. For the CDR3, the DNA is TGTGCCAGCAGACAGAGGGACAGATCTCTGGAGCAGTTCTTC.

This clone was seen more than once but under ten times. The genes are TRBV5-5 and TRBJ1-6; no clear D gene. The CDR3 is made up of 15 amino acids. V lost 0 bases, J lost 5 bases, and 9 bases lay in between. CDR1 is SGHKS and CDR2 is YYEKEE in the germline V gene (reference sequence). The CDR3 is CASSLEVANNSPLHF. The CDR3 DNA follows: TGTGCCAGCAGCTTGGAGGTAGCTAATAATTCACCCCTCCACTTT. Variable domain in full (rest from reference TRBV5-5 and TRBJ1-6): DAGVTQSPTHLIKTRGQQVTLRCSPISGHKSVSWYQQVLGQGPQFIFQYYEKEERGRGNFPDRFSARQFPNYSSELNVNALLLGDSALYLCASSLEVANNSPLHFGNGTRLTVT.

The rearrangement links TRBV5-1 to TRBJ2-1, with 7 positions matching TRBD2. Losses at the gene ends were 4 bases for V and 2 bases for J; bases not matched to a gene: 6. The germline V gene has CDR1 SGHRS and CDR2 YFSETQ. The CDR3 is made up of 15 amino acids. The CDR3, as DNA: TGCGCCAGCAGCGTACTAGCGCCGCCCTACAATGAGCAGTTCTTC. Its protein product is CASSVLAPPYNEQFF. Full variable domain (missing parts from reference TRBV5-1 and TRBJ2-1): KAGVTQTPRYLIKTRGQQVTLSCSPISGHRSVSWYQQTPGQGLQFLFEYFSETQRNKGNFPGRFSGRQFSNSRSEMNVSTLELGDSALYLCASSVLAPPYNEQFFGPGTRLTVL.

The gene calls are TRBV2 and TRBJ2-2, with 12 nucleotides matching TRBD2. CDR1 and CDR2 (germline): SNHLY, FYNNEI. V was clipped by 7 bases and J by 6 bases; unmatched bases: 3. The CDR3 covers 14 residues. CDR3 residues: CASTLAGGPGELFF. The CDR3 nucleotides are TGTGCCAGCACTCTAGCGGGAGGGCCCGGGGAGCTGTTTTTT.